The clone carrying this T cell receptor (beta chain) was recorded many times. Its antigen is unidentified. The data were taken from a study of Graves' ophthalmopathy and Graves' hyperthyroidism. Broader study findings: It was with around 70% sensitivity and almost 75% specificity that the model predicted ophthalmopathy progression. The authors also found most expanded thyroid clonotypes above 0.001 frequency in blood.

None of the included patients had other autoimmune diseases, uncontrolled infections, pregnancy or lactation, as these led to exclusion. Someone took the PBMCs out of more than 9 ml of fresh peripheral blood. Amplification targeted the TCR beta CDR3 regions, with RNA transcripts as the source material. Investigators did first-round RT-PCR with HTBI primers, then second-round multiplex PCR. TCRdb re-derived calls from the multiplex PCR reads in MiXCR, one entry per CDR3 protein. The sample shows 650,000 to 900,000 distinct CDR3 sequences, 40% of them seen only once. This clonotype originated in an adult man with Graves' ophthalmopathy. Sequencing used peripheral blood.

The CDR3 reads CASSAVSRRETQYF. CDR3 coding DNA: TGTGCCAGCAGTGCGGTGTCCCGGCGGGAGACCCAGTACTTC. The rearrangement uses TRBV2 and TRBJ2-5; D gene unclear. This CDR3 comprises 14 residues. Germline CDR1 is SNHLY and CDR2 is FYNNEI. Deletions cut 4 bases from V and 5 bases from J, with 14 bases between.